This TCR beta chain was profiled in a study of chronic HIV infection and antiretroviral therapy. Each CDR3 protein gets one entry after TCRdb re-called the 5' RACE reads with MiXCR. The sample lists about 38,000 distinct CDR3 sequences, roughly 8.8% occurring once. Between the trimmed V and J ends, which lost 1 base and 7 bases, there was a span of 11 bases. This CDR3 spans 13 amino acids. The germline V gene encodes CDR1 SGDLS and CDR2 YYNGEE. This clonotype has ten or more counts. The clonotype was recovered from an adult who had HIV and had not received antiretroviral therapy, or was an uninfected healthy control (not recorded which). Sequences were obtained from peripheral blood. This chain uses TRBV9 with TRBJ2-5; D is ambiguous. DNA of the CDR3: TGTGCCAGCAGCGTAAGCCGCGAAGGGACCCAGTACTTC. Protein product: CASSVSREGTQYF.